This TCR beta chain was sequenced for a study of T cells after yellow fever vaccination (dated by TCRdb to between 2019 and 2020). Regarding the study in general: Libraries from fractions with low cell numbers were prepared with the SMART-Seq v4 Ultra Low Input RNA kit. Two healthy male donors, one aged 18 to 30 and one aged 30 to 40 years, were included in the cohort. Bulk PBMC replicates and cell subsets were isolated from blood drawn at multiple timepoints before and after both primary and secondary immunization. To follow T-cell clones before and after primary and booster YFV17D yellow fever vaccination, bulk TCR alpha and beta repertoires were sequenced over time. What the work shows at the level of the full study, not this receptor alone: FACS-sorted repertoires could contain abundant contaminating clonotypes from the bulk population, so computational filtering was required. After the booster, most clones that had expanded after primary vaccination were detected again (approximately 95% of CD4 and around nine tenths of CD8), suggesting broad maintenance of memory. The study included only a couple of donors, which limits how far the findings can be generalized. A small share of clonotypes occurred in both CD4 and CD8 compartments, likely arising from convergent recombination. The secondary T-cell response was weaker than the primary response but faster, peaking on day 5 instead of day 15.

V loses 3 bases of germline sequence and J loses 5 bases, and the interval between the two ends is 15 bases. CDR1 and CDR2 are drawn from the germline V gene (reference sequence): DFQATT, SNEGSKA. Spanning cysteine to phenylalanine, the CDR3 consists of 14 amino acids. The sequence is cut down to CDR3 DNA, 42 bases in frame from base 1. The instrument was an Illumina NovaSeq 6000. TCR cDNA was synthesized by 5'RACE template switching, through which a universal primer site and unique molecular identifiers were introduced. Priming of cDNA synthesis was performed from both the TCR alpha and TCR beta constant segments. Two PCR steps were used to amplify libraries, with sample barcodes and sequencing adapters being added in the second step. Libraries were sequenced on Illumina HiSeq 2500 (2x100 bp) or NovaSeq (2x150 bp). In the source study's methods: MIGEC was used to demultiplex reads and collapse the reads into UMI consensus sequences, and MiXCR was used for V(D)J alignment. Vaccine-responding clonotypes were defined with edgeR using replicate PBMC samples, requiring FDR below 0.01 and a log2 fold change above 5 up to day 15. Bulk clonotypes were assigned CD4 or CD8 identity according to which sequenced CD4 or CD8 repertoire held them at higher abundance. TCRdb handled the public reads itself, with Q25 trimming in fastp and clone calling in MiXCR, and kept productive beta chains. Rows merge per CDR3 protein into single entries with the most common DNA and genes. These V and J calls rely on TCRdb rather than the paper's analysis. This sample comprises some 200,000 distinct CDR3 sequences, about 3% of them detected only once. The top ten clones comprise around 3.3% of the sample.

This clonotype was observed a few times. Its antigen remains undetermined. Base qualities are not provided; no much larger clone lies one nucleotide away. This specimen's treatment or condition label, interpreted: live attenuated yellow fever vaccine strain. PBMCs were isolated from peripheral blood using a standard Ficoll-Paque protocol. CD4 and CD8 T-cell fractions were isolated with Dynabeads CD4 and CD8 positive selection kits. TriZol was used to extract RNA from bulk PBMCs, from CD4 and CD8 fractions, and from dextramer-positive and dextramer-negative fractions. The source material was CD4+ T cells sorted from PBMCs, sampled 10 days after the yellow fever booster vaccination. Rearrangement joined TRBV20-1 to TRBJ2-3, with the D gene not confidently named. The source is a man aged 18 to 35 who received the YFV17D yellow fever vaccine. The CDR3 corresponds to CSARPDQLRDTQYF. The DNA reads TGCAGTGCTAGGCCTGATCAGTTGAGAGATACGCAGTATTTT.